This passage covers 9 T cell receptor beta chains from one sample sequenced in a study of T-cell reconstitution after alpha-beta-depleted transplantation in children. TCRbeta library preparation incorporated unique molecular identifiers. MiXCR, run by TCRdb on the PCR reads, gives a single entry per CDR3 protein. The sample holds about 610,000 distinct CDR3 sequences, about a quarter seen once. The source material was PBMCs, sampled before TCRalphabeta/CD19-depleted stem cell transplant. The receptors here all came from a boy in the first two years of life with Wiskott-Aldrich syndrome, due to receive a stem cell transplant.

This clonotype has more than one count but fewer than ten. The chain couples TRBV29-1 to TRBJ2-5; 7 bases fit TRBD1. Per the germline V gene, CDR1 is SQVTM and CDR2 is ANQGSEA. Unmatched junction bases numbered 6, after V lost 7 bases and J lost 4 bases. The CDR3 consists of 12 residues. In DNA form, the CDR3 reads TGCAGCGGAGTACAGGGGATAGAGACCCAGTACTTC. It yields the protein CSGVQGIETQYF.

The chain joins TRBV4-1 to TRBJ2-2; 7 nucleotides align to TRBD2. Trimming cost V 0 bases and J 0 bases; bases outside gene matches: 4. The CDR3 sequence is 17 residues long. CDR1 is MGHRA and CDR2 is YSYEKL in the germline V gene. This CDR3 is CASSQDGGRANTGELFF. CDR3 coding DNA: TGCGCCAGCAGCCAAGACGGAGGGAGGGCGAACACCGGGGAGCTGTTTTTT.

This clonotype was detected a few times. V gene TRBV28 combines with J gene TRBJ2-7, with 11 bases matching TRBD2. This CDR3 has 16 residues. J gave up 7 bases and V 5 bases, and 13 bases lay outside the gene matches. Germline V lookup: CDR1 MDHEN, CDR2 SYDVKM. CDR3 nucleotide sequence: TGTGCCAGCAGTCCCATGGGACTAGCGGCTTTGAGGGAGCAGTACTTC. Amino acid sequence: CASSPMGLAALREQYF.

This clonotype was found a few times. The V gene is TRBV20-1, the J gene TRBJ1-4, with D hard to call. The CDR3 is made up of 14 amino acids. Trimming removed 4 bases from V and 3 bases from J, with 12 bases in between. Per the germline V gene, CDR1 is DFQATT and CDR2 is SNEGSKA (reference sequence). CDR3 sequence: CSAKPRVANEKLFF. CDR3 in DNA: TGCAGTGCTAAACCCCGAGTGGCTAATGAAAAACTGTTTTTT.

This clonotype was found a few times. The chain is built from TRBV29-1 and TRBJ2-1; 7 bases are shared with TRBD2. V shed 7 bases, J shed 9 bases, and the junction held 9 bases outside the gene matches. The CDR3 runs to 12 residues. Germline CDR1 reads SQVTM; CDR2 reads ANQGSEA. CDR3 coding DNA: TGCAGCGGGTCGCGGGAGAAGGCTGAGCAGTTCTTC. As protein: CSGSREKAEQFF.

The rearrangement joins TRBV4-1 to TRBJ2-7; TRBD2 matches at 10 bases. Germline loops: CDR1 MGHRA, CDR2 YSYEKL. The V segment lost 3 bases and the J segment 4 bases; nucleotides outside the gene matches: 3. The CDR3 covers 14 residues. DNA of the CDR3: TGCGCCAGCAGCCATCCTAGCGGGAGATACGAGCAGTACTTC. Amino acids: CASSHPSGRYEQYF.

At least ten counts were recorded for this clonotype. The CDR3, as DNA: TGTGCCAGCAGCTTGGAAAGTTCACCCCTCCACTTT. This codes for CASSLESSPLHF. The chain employs TRBV5-5 and TRBJ1-6; D unclear. Deletions cut 0 bases from V and 9 bases from J, with 4 bases between. The CDR3 runs to 12 residues. The V gene's germline CDR1 is SGHKS and CDR2 YYEKEE (reference sequence). The complete variable domain, with remaining parts taken from reference TRBV5-5 and TRBJ1-6, reads DAGVTQSPTHLIKTRGQQVTLRCSPISGHKSVSWYQQVLGQGPQFIFQYYEKEERGRGNFPDRFSARQFPNYSSELNVNALLLGDSALYLCASSLESSPLHFGNGTRLTVT.

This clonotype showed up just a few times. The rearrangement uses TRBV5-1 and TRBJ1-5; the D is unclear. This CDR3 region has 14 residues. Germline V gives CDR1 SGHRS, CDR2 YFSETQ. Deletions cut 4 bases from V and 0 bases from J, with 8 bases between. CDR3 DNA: TGCGCCAGCAGCACCCATTATAGCAATCAGCCCCAGCATTTT. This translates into CASSTHYSNQPQHF.

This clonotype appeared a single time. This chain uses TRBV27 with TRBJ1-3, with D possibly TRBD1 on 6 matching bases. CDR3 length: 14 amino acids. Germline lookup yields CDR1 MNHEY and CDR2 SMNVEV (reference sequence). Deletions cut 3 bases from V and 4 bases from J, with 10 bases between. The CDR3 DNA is TGTGCCAGCAGTTTTGGGGGCGCCGGAAACACCATATATTTT. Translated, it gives CASSFGGAGNTIYF.